This record concerns one TCR beta chain sequence. Its matching antigen is unknown. There are 14 residues in the CDR3. Germline CDR1 and CDR2: SEHNR and FQNEAQ (reference sequence). V gave up 5 bases and J gave up 7 bases; unmatched junction bases: 9. Profiled with immunoSEQ multiplex PCR; TCRdb holds only in-frame clones, not every one. The repertoire includes roughly 660,000 clones, about 92% of them detected once, and 34% sits in the top ten. The data were obtained in a study of shared clonotypes between healthy human individuals. Study observations and caveats: Large sequencing depth failed to make sorted-subset sequencing complete, rarefaction showed.

CD8 memory comprised CD45RO+ plus CCR7-negative CD45RA+ TemRA cells. The source of this sequence is a man aged 18 to 35 in good health. Some clones in this sample may be carry-over from other donors' samples. The gene calls are TRBV7-9 and TRBJ2-7, with TRBD2 identical over 9 bases. Sequencing used memory CD8+ T cells from PBMCs. As for subset: CD45RO+ cells pooled with CCR7-negative TemRA cells. The CDR3 protein is CASSGIAGAGEQYF. CDR3 coding DNA: TGTGCCAGCAGCGGAATAGCGGGAGCGGGAGAGCAGTACTTC.